This T cell receptor (beta chain) was sequenced in a study of cytomegalovirus exposure and HLA in healthy donors. The PCR had 60 Vbeta and 13 Jbeta primers. Sequencing was performed with immunoSEQ multiplex PCR; in TCRdb, only in-frame clones are kept and a portion is missing. The table has about 52,000 clones, around 52% seen once. The germline V gene has CDR1 SNHLY and CDR2 FYNNEI. V shed 3 bases, J shed 3 bases, and the junction held 5 bases outside the gene matches. This CDR3 has 15 amino acids. The clonotype was recovered from a human donor in good health. The rearrangement uses TRBV2 and TRBJ2-3; 8 bases are a match to TRBD2. Sample: PBMCs. The CDR3 is CASSEASGSTDTQYF. The DNA of the CDR3 is TGTGCCAGCAGTGAGGCTAGCGGGTCGACAGATACGCAGTATTTT.